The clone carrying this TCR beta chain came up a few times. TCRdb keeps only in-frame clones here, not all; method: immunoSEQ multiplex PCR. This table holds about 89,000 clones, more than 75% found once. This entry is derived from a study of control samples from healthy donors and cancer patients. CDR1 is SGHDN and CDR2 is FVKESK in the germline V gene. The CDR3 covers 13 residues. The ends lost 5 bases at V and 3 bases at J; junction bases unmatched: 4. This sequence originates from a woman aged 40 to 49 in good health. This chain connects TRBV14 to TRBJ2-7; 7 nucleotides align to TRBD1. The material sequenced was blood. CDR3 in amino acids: CASSLDRDYEQYF. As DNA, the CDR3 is TGTGCCAGCAGCTTAGACAGGGACTACGAGCAGTACTTC.